Following are 25 T cell receptor beta chains from one sample sequenced in a study of cytomegalovirus exposure and HLA in healthy donors. Primers included in the PCR were 60 Vbeta and 13 Jbeta primers. TCRdb's copy holds only in-frame clones and misses some; the assay was immunoSEQ multiplex PCR. There are some 110,000 clones in the sample; just over 65% occur only once, and more than 1.5% lies in the top ten. Sequenced sample: PBMCs. Source of these receptors: a man between 18 and 35 years old in good health and CMV-seronegative.

The gene calls are TRBV2 and TRBJ1-5; 7 nucleotides agree with TRBD1. Germline V lookup: CDR1 SNHLY, CDR2 FYNNEI. Losses at the gene ends were 5 bases for V and 3 bases for J; bases not matched to a gene: 4. The CDR3 totals 14 residues. Here the CDR3 DNA reads TGTGCCAGCAGTAAGACAGGGATCAATCAGCCCCAGCATTTT. Protein sequence: CASSKTGINQPQHF. Variable domain in full (rest from reference TRBV2 and TRBJ1-5): EPEVTQTPSHQVTQMGQEVILRCVPISNHLYFYWYRQILGQKVEFLVSFYNNEISEKSEIFDDQFSVERPDGSNFTLKIRSTKLEDSAMYFCASSKTGINQPQHFGDGTRLSIL.

This chain uses TRBV6-6 with TRBJ2-1, with 7 bases lining up with TRBD2. Trimming at V came to 7 bases and at J to 7 bases, leaving 16 bases not matched to a gene. Germline assignment: CDR1 MNHNY and CDR2 SVGAGI (reference sequence). The CDR3 contains 16 residues. The CDR3 DNA reads as TGTGCCAGCACCACTACAGATAGCGGGCGTAAGAATGAGCAGTTCTTC. Amino acid sequence: CASTTTDSGRKNEQFF.

This clone was picked up a small number of times. This chain joins TRBV10-3 and TRBJ1-4; D gene ambiguous. Germline V lookup: CDR1 ENHRY, CDR2 SYGVKD. There are 11 residues in the CDR3. Trimming removed 5 bases from V and 11 bases from J, with 9 bases in between. CDR3 nucleotide sequence: TGTGCCATCAGTACCGGAGATAAACTGTTTTTT. Protein: CAISTGDKLFF.

The chain recombines TRBV13 with TRBJ2-3; D might be TRBD1 (6 bases). Germline V gene lookup returns CDR1 PRHDT and CDR2 FYEKMQ (reference sequence). V lost 6 bases and J lost 4, with 17 bases in between. This CDR3 is built from 15 residues. The CDR3 nucleotides read TGTGCCAGCAGTCGCCCTCAGGGGCGCCCAGATACGCAGTATTTT. Its protein product is CASSRPQGRPDTQYF.

The rearrangement uses TRBV6-5 and TRBJ1-1, with a possible D match to TRBD1 (6 bases). Germline V gene data show CDR1 as MNHEY and CDR2 as SVGAGI. Trimming stripped 6 bases from V and 4 bases from J, with 6 bases between. The CDR3 contains 11 residues. The CDR3 bases are TGTGCCAGCAGACAGGGCACTGAAGCTTTCTTT. Amino acids: CASRQGTEAFF.

This clone has only one observation. CDR3 sequence reads: CASSGQGIGQPQHF. The CDR3 DNA sequence: TGTGCCAGTAGTGGACAGGGAATAGGACAGCCCCAGCATTTT. The chain combines TRBV19 with TRBJ1-5; 8 positions match TRBD1. V dropped 5 bases and J dropped 7; count of bases not matched to a gene: 7. The CDR3 runs 14 residues. Germline V lookup: CDR1 LNHDA, CDR2 SQIVND (reference sequence).

The V call is TRBV10-3, the J call TRBJ2-3; 9 positions agree with TRBD2. CDR3 length equals 16 residues. With V trimmed by 5 bases and J by 0 bases, 6 bases remained unmatched. Germline V CDR1 and CDR2: ENHRY, SYGVKD. CDR3 amino acids: CAISMWRGGSTDTQYF. For the CDR3, the DNA is TGTGCCATCAGTATGTGGCGGGGGGGCAGCACAGATACGCAGTATTTT.

V is TRBV10-2 and J is TRBJ1-1; D is undetermined. The CDR3 consists of 14 residues. In germline, CDR1 is WSHSY, CDR2 SAAADI. V dropped 8 bases and J dropped 7 bases, with 20 bases sitting between them. CDR3 in amino acids: CASRQGGRGDEAFF. Written as DNA, the CDR3 is TGCGCCAGCCGTCAAGGTGGACGGGGAGATGAAGCTTTCTTT.

This clone has a handful of counts. The genes are TRBV4-1 and TRBJ2-3; 8 nucleotides align to TRBD1. CDR1 is MGHRA and CDR2 is YSYEKL in the germline V gene. The J segment lost 8 bases and the V segment lost 0 bases, leaving 7 bases of the junction unmatched. The CDR3 is 15 residues long. This CDR3 is CASSQEDRGKSTQYF. The CDR3, as DNA: TGCGCCAGCAGCCAAGAAGACAGGGGTAAGAGTACGCAGTATTTT.

The table lists this clone with a few counts. V usage is TRBV10-3 and J usage is TRBJ2-2; 8 bases line up with TRBD1. V was pared by 8 bases and J by 6 bases, with 8 bases of the junction left unmatched. The V gene's germline CDR1 is ENHRY and CDR2 SYGVKD. The CDR3 runs to 14 residues. Here the CDR3 DNA reads TGTGCCATCGGGGCAGGGGGCCTCGCCGGGGAGCTGTTTTTT. It codes for CAIGAGGLAGELFF.

This chain uses TRBV29-1 with TRBJ2-1, with a tentative D call TRBD2 (6 bases). The CDR3 runs 14 residues. With 6 bases removed from V and 5 bases from J, the gap between germline ends came to 17 bases. Germline V gene sequence: CDR1 SQVTM, CDR2 ANQGSEA. The CDR3 here is CSVPPDWGDNEQFF. Written as DNA, the CDR3 is TGCAGCGTCCCCCCCGACTGGGGGGACAATGAGCAGTTCTTC.

This clone was picked up a small number of times. The chain is built from TRBV2 and TRBJ1-5, with TRBD1 matching 7 bases. The V gene's germline CDR1 is SNHLY and CDR2 FYNNEI. The V gene end was trimmed by 4 bases and the J gene end by 3 bases; junction bases not matched to a gene: 12. The CDR3 contains 17 residues. The CDR3 DNA follows: TGTGCCAGCAGTGTAGACAGGGATGGGGGCCCCAATCAGCCCCAGCATTTT. Translated, it gives CASSVDRDGGPNQPQHF.

This chain uses TRBV30 with TRBJ2-1; 7 bases map to TRBD2. The germline gives CDR1 GTSNPN, CDR2 SVGIG (reference sequence). V gave up 2 bases and J gave up 4 bases; unmatched junction bases: 5. The CDR3 runs to 14 residues. CDR3 coding DNA: TGTGCCTGGAGTACTAGCGTGGGGTACAATGAGCAGTTCTTC. Protein product: CAWSTSVGYNEQFF.

The chain combines TRBV7-2 with TRBJ1-2; D gene ambiguous. CDR3 length equals 16 residues. V was clipped by 0 bases and J by 3 bases, with 14 bases between them. The V gene's germline CDR1 is SGHTA and CDR2 FQGNSA. CDR3 DNA: TGTGCCAGCAGCTTAGCGCCGGTGTCAACCTACTATGGCTACACCTTC. Protein sequence: CASSLAPVSTYYGYTF.

V usage is TRBV6-1 and J usage is TRBJ1-5; D perhaps matches TRBD1 (5 bases). The CDR3 is made up of 18 amino acids. V lost 4 bases and J 5 bases, leaving 24 bases between the germline ends. Germline assignment: CDR1 MNHNS and CDR2 SASEGT. DNA for the CDR3: TGTGCCAGCAGTGGACAAAGGGGCGAGCCCATAAACCATCAGCCCCAGCATTTT. This sequence encodes CASSGQRGEPINHQPQHF.

The chain employs TRBV7-2 and TRBJ1-5; D uncertain. Germline assignment: CDR1 SGHTA and CDR2 FQGNSA. V shed 5 bases and J shed 7 bases, with 12 bases lying between them. The CDR3 length is 13 residues. For the CDR3, the DNA is TGTGCCAGCAGCACGCCAGGCCTACAGCCCCAGCATTTT. This sequence encodes CASSTPGLQPQHF.

Only a few counts were recorded for this clone. The chain uses TRBV6-1 and TRBJ2-7; D gene uncertain. In germline, CDR1 is MNHNS, CDR2 SASEGT. The length of the CDR3 is 10 residues. With 5 bases removed from V and 7 bases from J, the gap between germline ends came to 6 bases. For the CDR3, the DNA is TGTGCCAGCAGTTTACTGGAGCAGTACTTC. This codes for CASSLLEQYF.

Turning to this clone: One end of the junction varies from germline; a read error may be responsible. V is TRBV29-1 and J is TRBJ2-5, with D perhaps TRBD2 (7 bases). The CDR3 runs 16 residues. CDR1 and CDR2 (germline): SQVTM, ANQGSEA. CDR3 region: CSLEVGRGGGQETQYF. CDR3 in DNA: TGCAGCCTTGAAGTAGGAAGGGGGGGCGGACAAGAGACCCAGTACTTC.

DNA of the CDR3: TGTGCCAGCAGGGGACTAGCGGGACCGAACACCGGGGAGCTGTTTTTT. The encoded protein is CASRGLAGPNTGELFF. This chain links TRBV11-2 with TRBJ2-2, with 13 bases identical to TRBD2. The V gene end was trimmed by 6 bases and the J gene end by 0 bases; junction bases not matched to a gene: 1. Germline loops: CDR1 SGHAT, CDR2 FQNNGV. This CDR3 is built from 16 residues.

The chain combines TRBV19 with TRBJ1-1; maybe TRBD1 (5 bases). Germline V gives CDR1 LNHDA, CDR2 SQIVND (reference sequence). Trimming removed 1 base at V and 1 base at J, with 10 bases between. The CDR3 spans 15 residues. Here the CDR3 reads CASSIGGGRNTEAFF. CDR3 DNA sequence: TGTGCCAGTAGTATAGGGGGCGGACGGAACACTGAAGCTTTCTTT. Combining the CDR3 with reference TRBV19 and TRBJ1-1 gives the whole variable domain DGGITQSPKYLFRKEGQNVTLSCEQNLNHDAMYWYRQDPGQGLRLIYYSQIVNDFQKGDIAEGYSVSREKKESFPLTVTSAQKNPTAFYLCASSIGGGRNTEAFFGQGTRLTVV.

V is TRBV7-2 and J is TRBJ2-7; no definite D call. The CDR3 is made up of 12 amino acids. V was shortened by 5 bases and J by 0 bases, with 5 bases between the two germline ends. CDR1 is SGHTA and CDR2 is FQGNSA in the germline V gene. The CDR3 nucleotides read TGTGCCAGCAGCCTTAGCTCCTACGAGCAGTACTTC. Encoded protein: CASSLSSYEQYF.

The rearrangement uses TRBV28 and TRBJ2-7; TRBD2 is a possible D gene (6 bases). Germline CDR1 reads MDHEN; CDR2 reads SYDVKM. CDR3 size: 12 residues. The V end was cut by 2 bases, the J end by 9 bases, with 11 bases between. CDR3 DNA sequence: TGTGCCAGCAGTTTAATCCTGGAGGGGCAGTACTTC. This translates into CASSLILEGQYF.

This chain uses TRBV7-2 with TRBJ2-5; D uncertain. Germline values: CDR1 SGHTA, CDR2 FQGNSA. The CDR3 runs 13 residues. V was pared by 5 bases and J by 4 bases, with 11 bases between. The CDR3 coding sequence is TGTGCCAGCAGCAGAAGTTTCGGAGAGACCCAGTACTTC. It codes for CASSRSFGETQYF.

The chain uses TRBV6-5 and TRBJ1-4; 11 bases fit TRBD1. The CDR3 loop spans 14 amino acids. Germline-derived CDR1 and CDR2 are MNHEY and SVGAGI. With 6 bases clipped from V and 7 bases from J, the junction kept 4 bases outside the gene matches. The CDR3 DNA reads as TGTGCCAGCAGGGACAGGGGGCGAGGTGAAAAACTGTTTTTT. This gives the protein CASRDRGRGEKLFF.

The chain links TRBV9 to TRBJ2-1; D perhaps matches TRBD2 (5 bases). V was pared by 4 bases and J by 7 bases, with 24 bases between. The CDR3 runs to 17 residues. From germline, CDR1 is SGDLS and CDR2 YYNGEE. CDR3 DNA: TGTGCCAGCAGCCCAGACCCGCGGGCGGCTGGGTCGAATGAGCAGTTCTTC. This codes for CASSPDPRAAGSNEQFF.